Listed below are T cell receptor beta chains from one sample, sequenced in a study of cytomegalovirus exposure and HLA in healthy donors. Profiling relied on immunoSEQ multiplex PCR, and the TCRdb table lists in-frame clones only, not all of them. In the table there are 200,000 or so clones, 65% to 90% of which are singletons. Sequenced sample: PBMCs. The receptors here all came from a girl aged 5-17 years in good health and CMV-seronegative. Each CDR3 is given with its conserved first and last residue. Fields, in order: V gene, J gene, clone size, D gene, CDR3 DNA, CDR3 protein. The D gene is left open where the match is weak. The listing skips clone size in some rows; elsewhere it reads once, few, many or a size class.

>TRBV19|TRBJ1-2|.|.
TGTGCCAGTAGTATAGTTGAGCCCGACTATGGCTACACCTTC
CASSIVEPDYGYTF
>TRBV9|TRBJ2-1|.|.
TGTGCCAGCAGCCCTCAATCGAGCGATTTGGAGCAGTTCTTC
CASSPQSSDLEQFF
>TRBV27|TRBJ1-4|.|.
TGTGCCAGCTTCGGCGTGGAGGAAAAACTGTTTTTT
CASFGVEEKLFF
>TRBV9|TRBJ2-7|.|TRBD1
TGTGCCAGCAGCGCCGGGACAGTCAAGACCTACGAGCAGTACTTC
CASSAGTVKTYEQYF
>TRBV18|TRBJ1-2|.|.
TGTGCCAGCTCACCAGCCATCGCGGAGGGCTACACCTTC
CASSPAIAEGYTF
>TRBV30|TRBJ2-4|.|.
TGTGCCTGGAGCCCAGGGTTCATAGCCAAAAACATTCAGTACTTC
CAWSPGFIAKNIQYF
>TRBV5-6|TRBJ1-6|.|.
TGTGCCAGCAGCTTGGCCAACGGTTCACCCCTCCACTTT
CASSLANGSPLHF
>TRBV5-1|TRBJ1-1|.|TRBD1
TGCGCCAGCGGCTTGGGCCCGGGACAGTCCATGAACACTGAAGCTTTCTTT
CASGLGPGQSMNTEAFF
>TRBV28|TRBJ1-1|.|.
TGTGCCAGCAGTTTAGGACCGATAACAGGCACTGAAGCTTTCTTT
CASSLGPITGTEAFF
>TRBV4-2|TRBJ2-7|.|TRBD2
TGTGCCAGCAGCCAATTTAGCGGGGGGGCCAACGAGCAGTACTTC
CASSQFSGGANEQYF
>TRBV6-5|TRBJ2-3|.|TRBD2
TGTGCCAGCAGCAGACTAGCGGGAGCTACAGATACGCAGTATTTT
CASSRLAGATDTQYF
>TRBV5-1|TRBJ1-3|.|TRBD1
TGCGCCAGCAGCTACGGAGTTTGGGGGGACAGCCGACTATATTTT
CASSYGVWGDSRLYF
>TRBV28|TRBJ2-7|.|TRBD2
TGTGCCAGCAATCCCCCCGGTAGCGGGGGGGTGCACATCTACGAGCAGTACTTC
CASNPPGSGGVHIYEQYF
>TRBV7-2|TRBJ1-1|.|TRBD1
TGTGCCAGCAGCTTAGCCAGGGGGATGAACACTGAAGCTTTCTTT
CASSLARGMNTEAFF
>TRBV30|TRBJ1-2|.|.
TGTGCCTGCAATGGGGAGGGAGGGATGTATGGCTACACCTTC
CACNGEGGMYGYTF
>TRBV28|TRBJ2-3|.|TRBD1
TGTGCCAGCACTTCACGATCCCGACAGGGGGTAGATACGCAGTATTTT
CASTSRSRQGVDTQYF
>TRBV19|TRBJ2-5|once|.
TGTGCCAGTAGTCCCCGGCTAGGTGGGACCCAGTACTTC
CASSPRLGGTQYF
>TRBV7-2|TRBJ2-7|once|TRBD1
TGTGCCAGCAGCACCCGGACAGGGGGCTACGAGCAGTACTTC
CASSTRTGGYEQYF
>TRBV7-8|TRBJ1-1|.|.
TGTGCCAGCAGCTTAGTTTGGGGAGACAGGATGAACACTGAAGCTTTCTTT
CASSLVWGDRMNTEAFF
>TRBV5-6|TRBJ1-3|.|TRBD1
TGTGCCAGCAGCCTTTCCCATGACAGGGTCGGTAGGAACACCATATATTTT
CASSLSHDRVGRNTIYF
>TRBV19|TRBJ2-5|.|.
TGTGCCAGTAGTACCCAAGCAGCAGTAGCGCGGGAGACCCAGTACTTC
CASSTQAAVARETQYF
>TRBV5-6|TRBJ2-1|.|.
TGTGCCAGCAGCTTCCTTCGGGTTCTAACCTACAACGAGCAGTTCTTC
CASSFLRVLTYNEQFF
>TRBV2|TRBJ2-7|few|.
TGTGCCAGCCGTTATTCCTACGAGCAGTACTTC
CASRYSYEQYF
>TRBV18|TRBJ1-1|.|.
TGTGCCAGCTCACCAGACAGGTTAAACACTGAAGCTTTCTTT
CASSPDRLNTEAFF
>TRBV11-3|TRBJ2-1|.|.
TGTGCCAGCAGCTTATCTTTGCCGGGGAGCTCCTACAATGAGCAGTTCTTC
CASSLSLPGSSYNEQFF
>TRBV13|TRBJ2-7|.|.
TGTGCCAGCAGCCCAGCCTACGAGCAGTACTTC
CASSPAYEQYF